The source of this TCR beta chain is a study of post-analysis software for immune sequencing data. Study-wide findings and caveats: Normalized Chao1 diversity was significantly reduced in patients versus controls.

Unique molecular identifiers had been added to the TCR beta cDNA libraries. Input amounts of 1 to 10 million T cells were used. These gave 500,000 or so cDNA molecules, so each molecule approximated one T cell. In TCRdb, the PCR reads were re-called with MiXCR into one record per CDR3 protein. The sample has 740,000 or so distinct CDR3 sequences; roughly 50% are singletons. As regards this clonotype: No antigen is known for it.

This TCR came from a girl between 10 and 17 years old with multiple sclerosis. The sequencing input was blood.

The CDR3 spells CSVDLGRGTEAFF. CDR3 sequence (DNA): TGCAGCGTTGATCTGGGAAGGGGCACTGAAGCTTTCTTT. This chain joins TRBV29-1 and TRBJ1-1; a possible D gene is TRBD1 (5 bases). This CDR3 has 13 amino acids. Germline V gives CDR1 SQVTM, CDR2 ANQGSEA. Trimming pared 3 bases from V and 4 bases from J, leaving 12 bases between.